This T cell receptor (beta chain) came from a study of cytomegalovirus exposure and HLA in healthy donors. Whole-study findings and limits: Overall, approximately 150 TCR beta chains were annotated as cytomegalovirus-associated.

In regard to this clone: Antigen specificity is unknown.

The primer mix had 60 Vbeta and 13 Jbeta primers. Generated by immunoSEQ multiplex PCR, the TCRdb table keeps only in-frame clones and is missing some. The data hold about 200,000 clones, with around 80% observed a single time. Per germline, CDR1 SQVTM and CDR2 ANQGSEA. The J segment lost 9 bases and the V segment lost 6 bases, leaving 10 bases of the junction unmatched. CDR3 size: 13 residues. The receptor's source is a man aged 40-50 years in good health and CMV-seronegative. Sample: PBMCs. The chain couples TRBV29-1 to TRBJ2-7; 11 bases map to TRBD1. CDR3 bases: TGCAGCGTAAGGACAGGGGGCGGTGTTAGGCAGTACTTC. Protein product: CSVRTGGGVRQYF.